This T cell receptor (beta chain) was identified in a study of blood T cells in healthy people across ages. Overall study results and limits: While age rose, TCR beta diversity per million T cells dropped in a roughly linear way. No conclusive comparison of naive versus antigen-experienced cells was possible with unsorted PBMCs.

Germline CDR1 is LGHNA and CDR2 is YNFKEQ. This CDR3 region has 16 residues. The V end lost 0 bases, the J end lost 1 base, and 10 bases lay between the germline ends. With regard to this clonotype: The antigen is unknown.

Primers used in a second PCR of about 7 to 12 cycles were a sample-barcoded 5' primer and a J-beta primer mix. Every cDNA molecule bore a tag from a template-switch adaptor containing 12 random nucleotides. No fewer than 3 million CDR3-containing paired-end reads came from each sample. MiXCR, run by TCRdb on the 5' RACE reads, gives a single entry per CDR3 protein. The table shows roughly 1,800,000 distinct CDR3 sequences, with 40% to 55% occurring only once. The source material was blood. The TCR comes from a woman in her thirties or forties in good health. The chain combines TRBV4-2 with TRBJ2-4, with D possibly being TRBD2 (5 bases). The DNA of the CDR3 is TGTGCCAGCAGCCAAGATCTTGGGGAGGCCAAAAACATTCAGTACTTC. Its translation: CASSQDLGEAKNIQYF.